The next 30 T cell receptor beta chains were all read from a single sample in a study of identical twins. TCRdb itself ran the 5' RACE reads through MiXCR, one entry per CDR3 protein. The sample carries fewer than 350,000 distinct CDR3 sequences, around 8.8% recorded once. This same sample was also part of a study on yellow fever vaccine responses in identical twins.

The sequenced sample consisted of memory (CD45RO+) T cells sorted from blood. These receptors all stem from a woman under 30 in good health.

With respect to this clonotype: A read error may explain this, as a much larger clone is one base away. As the CDR3 is not closed by the conserved phenylalanine or tryptophan, this likely results from a read error. The V gene is TRBV5-1, the J gene TRBJ2-5; 9 bases are shared with TRBD1. CDR1 is SGHRS, CDR2 YFSETQ, per germline. This CDR3 is 14 amino acids long. V dropped 4 bases and J dropped 4; count of bases not matched to a gene: 5. For the CDR3, the DNA is TGCGCCAGCAGCACTGGACAGGGGCCAGAGACCCAGTACTAC. As protein: CASSTGQGPETQYY.

This sequence joins TRBV11-2 and TRBJ2-7; TRBD2 aligns across 9 bases. The CDR3 is made up of 17 amino acids. CDR1 and CDR2 (germline): SGHAT, FQNNGV. V was pared by 5 bases and J by 2 bases, with 13 bases of the junction left unmatched. CDR3 DNA sequence: TGTGCCAGCAGCCGAGAATCGGGACTAGCCCTGCCCTACGAGCAGTACTTC. This gives the protein CASSRESGLALPYEQYF.

The rearrangement joins TRBV9 to TRBJ2-1, with 11 bases matching TRBD2. V gave up 5 bases and J gave up 4 bases; unmatched junction bases: 5. The CDR3 extends over 15 amino acids. Germline CDR1 SGDLS, CDR2 YYNGEE. The CDR3 DNA reads as TGTGCCAGCAGTGGGGGACTAGCGGAGTACAATGAGCAGTTCTTC. It codes for CASSGGLAEYNEQFF.

The rearrangement uses TRBV7-8 and TRBJ2-1; D perhaps matches TRBD2 (6 bases). Germline-derived CDR1 and CDR2 are SGHVS and FQNEAQ. The V gene lost 7 bases and the J gene lost 9 bases, with 16 bases spanning the gap. CDR3 length: 13 residues. The chain's CDR3 is CASKSGLGGEQFF. The CDR3 DNA reads as TGTGCCAGCAAAAGCGGTCTGGGGGGTGAGCAGTTCTTC.

The V call is TRBV15, the J call TRBJ2-1; 14 positions agree with TRBD2. The CDR3 length is 15 residues. Germline trimming cut 1 base from V and 8 bases from J; bases unmatched to any gene: 1. Per the germline V gene, CDR1 is LNHNV and CDR2 is YYDKDF (reference sequence). The chain's CDR3 is CATSRGTSGRYEQFF. The DNA of the CDR3 is TGTGCCACCAGCAGAGGGACTAGCGGGAGGTATGAGCAGTTCTTC.

This clonotype was recorded at least ten times. V usage is TRBV20-1 and J usage is TRBJ2-7, with 7 bases matching TRBD2. J lost 7 bases, V lost 6 bases, and 12 bases had no gene match. Germline V lookup: CDR1 DFQATT, CDR2 SNEGSKA (reference sequence). CDR3 length: 13 amino acids. The DNA for the CDR3 is TGCAGTGCGATCGAGGGAGGGGTACTAGAGCAGTACGTC. This encodes CSAIEGGVLEQYV.

This clonotype appeared many times. V and J are TRBV20-1 and TRBJ2-3, with a possible D match to TRBD2 (5 bases). CDR3 length: 15 residues. In germline, CDR1 is DFQATT, CDR2 SNEGSKA (reference sequence). V lost 1 base to trimming and J lost 4 bases, with 15 bases between them. CDR3 region: CSARVSGAEADTQYF. The CDR3 DNA reads as TGCAGTGCTAGAGTGTCGGGCGCGGAGGCAGATACGCAGTATTTT.

This clonotype was seen many times. This chain joins TRBV11-2 and TRBJ1-6; TRBD1 matches at 8 bases. The CDR3 is made up of 16 amino acids. CDR1 and CDR2 from the germline V gene are SGHAT and FQNNGV. The trim removed 5 bases at V and 7 bases at J, leaving 10 bases unmatched. Here the CDR3 reads CASSPDDRGNNSPLHF. As DNA, the CDR3 is TGTGCCAGCAGCCCGGACGACAGGGGTAACAATTCACCCCTCCACTTT.

This chain joins TRBV11-2 and TRBJ2-1; 15 nucleotides line up with TRBD2. CDR1 is SGHAT, CDR2 FQNNGV, per germline. V gave up 3 bases and J gave up 5 bases; unmatched junction bases: 8. CDR3 length: 18 residues. The CDR3 region has the DNA TGTGCCAGCAGCTTGGGACTAGCGGGGGGCTTAGCTCACAATGAGCAGTTCTTC. Protein: CASSLGLAGGLAHNEQFF.

This chain connects TRBV28 to TRBJ2-7, with 8 nucleotides matching TRBD1. Germline lookup yields CDR1 MDHEN and CDR2 SYDVKM. Trimming at V came to 0 bases and at J to 2 bases, leaving 3 bases not matched to a gene. The CDR3 sequence is 15 residues long. The CDR3 DNA is TGTGCCAGCAGTTTATGGGGACAGGCCCCCTACGAGCAGTACGTC. This translates into CASSLWGQAPYEQYV.

This clonotype was found a few times. V gene TRBV11-2 combines with J gene TRBJ1-2, with D unclear. Germline V gene sequence: CDR1 SGHAT, CDR2 FQNNGV. The CDR3 consists of 15 residues. Trimming took off 5 bases at V and 4 bases at J, with 17 bases between the two ends. DNA for the CDR3: TGTGCCAGCAGCCCTCAGGCCCTCGCCGGCTATGGCTACACCTTC. Translated: CASSPQALAGYGYTF.

Ten or more counts support this clonotype. The V and J genes are TRBV12-3 or TRBV12-4 and TRBJ1-3, with a tentative D call TRBD1 (5 bases). This CDR3 has 14 amino acids. V was clipped by 5 bases and J by 0 bases, with 8 bases between them. The CDR3 loop is CASSQGSSGNTIYF. CDR3 DNA: TGTGCCAGCAGTCAGGGATCCTCTGGAAACACCATATATTTT.

CDR3 sequence (DNA): TGCAGTGCTAGAGATTTGCGGGAGGGTAAATCAGATACGCAGTATTTT. Its translation is CSARDLREGKSDTQYF. The chain uses TRBV20-1 and TRBJ2-3; 9 bases agree with TRBD2. Germline V CDR1 and CDR2: DFQATT, SNEGSKA (reference sequence). Losses at the gene ends were 0 bases for V and 4 bases for J; bases not matched to a gene: 8. The CDR3 sequence is 16 residues long.

Ten or more counts support this clonotype. The V call is TRBV25-1, the J call TRBJ2-1, with 13 nucleotides matching TRBD2. Germline trimming cut 3 bases from V and 4 bases from J; bases unmatched to any gene: 9. This CDR3 has 18 amino acids. CDR1 is MGHDK and CDR2 is SYGVNS in the germline V gene. CDR3 loop: CASSEELAGGPGYNEQFF. The CDR3 DNA follows: TGTGCCAGCAGTGAGGAACTAGCGGGAGGGCCGGGGTACAATGAGCAGTTCTTC.

This clonotype was seen more than once but under ten times. V gene TRBV6-1 combines with J gene TRBJ1-1; D gene uncertain. CDR1 and CDR2 (germline): MNHNS, SASEGT. This CDR3 contains 14 residues. V was trimmed by 8 bases and J by 6 bases, leaving 19 bases between them. CDR3 sequence: CASFKKMARAEAFF. The CDR3 DNA sequence: TGTGCCAGCTTCAAAAAAATGGCCCGCGCTGAAGCTTTCTTT.

The chain couples TRBV7-9 to TRBJ1-5; perhaps TRBD1 as D (6 bases). V lost 8 bases and J 1 base, leaving 9 bases between the germline ends. The CDR3 is 13 residues long. Looked up from germline, CDR1 is SEHNR and CDR2 is FQNEAQ (reference sequence). The CDR3 is CASEQGSNQPQHF. CDR3 sequence (DNA): TGTGCCAGCGAGCAGGGGAGCAATCAGCCCCAGCATTTT.

The chain combines TRBV28 with TRBJ2-2; 11 bases line up with TRBD1. This CDR3 spans 12 amino acids. Germline CDR1 and CDR2: MDHEN and SYDVKM. V shed 8 bases, J shed 12 bases, and the junction held 5 bases outside the gene matches. CDR3 DNA sequence: TGTGCCAGCGGACAGGGGGCAGGGAAGCTGTTTTTT. It yields the protein CASGQGAGKLFF.

The chain carries TRBV7-2 and TRBJ2-6; TRBD1 matches 7 bases. CDR3 length: 15 amino acids. After removal of 5 bases from V and 4 bases from J, the junction contained 5 bases not matched to a gene. Germline loops: CDR1 SGHTA, CDR2 FQGNSA. The CDR3 bases are TGTGCCAGCAGCGAACAGGGGACCGGGGCCAACGTCCTGACTTTC. Protein product: CASSEQGTGANVLTF.

This clonotype was counted at least ten times. This chain uses TRBV9 with TRBJ2-3; 7 bases match TRBD1. This CDR3 has 14 residues. In germline, CDR1 is SGDLS, CDR2 YYNGEE. The V segment lost 2 bases and the J segment 1 base; nucleotides outside the gene matches: 1. CDR3 nucleotides: TGTGCCAGCAGCGTTGGACAGGGCACAGATACGCAGTATTTT. Its translation is CASSVGQGTDTQYF. The variable domain in full, completed from reference TRBV9 and TRBJ2-3, reads DSGVTQTPKHLITATGQRVTLRCSPRSGDLSVYWYQQSLDQGLQFLIQYYNGEERAKGNILERFSAQQFPDLHSELNLSSLELGDSALYFCASSVGQGTDTQYFGPGTRLTVL.

Comment on this clonotype: A junction end diverges from the germline sequence, so it may reflect a read error. The chain combines TRBV3-1 with TRBJ2-6, with D unclear. The CDR3 extends over 15 amino acids. The germline CDR1 and CDR2 sequences are LGHDT and YNNKEL (reference sequence). The CDR3 region has the DNA TGTGCCATCAGCCCAGTGTTCTCTGGGGCCAACGTCCTGACTTTC. Its translation is CAISPVFSGANVLTF.

This clonotype came up many times. V is TRBV5-5 and J is TRBJ2-2; D perhaps matches TRBD1 (5 bases). This CDR3 comprises 14 residues. The germline V gene encodes CDR1 SGHKS and CDR2 YYEKEE (reference sequence). V gave up 0 bases and J gave up 6 bases, with 9 bases separating them. CDR3 nucleotide sequence: TGTGCCAGCAGCTTGGAACCACAGGCCGGGGAGCTGTTTTTT. Its translation is CASSLEPQAGELFF.

In this sample, this clonotype turned up a few times. The J gene is TRBJ2-1, the V gene TRBV4-1; D not certain. The CDR3 covers 16 residues. Trimming removed 2 bases from V and 0 bases from J, with 11 bases in between. CDR1 and CDR2 from the germline V gene are MGHRA and YSYEKL. CDR3 residues: CASSQSPRSSYNEQFF. CDR3 in DNA: TGCGCCAGCAGCCAAAGTCCGCGTAGCTCCTACAATGAGCAGTTCTTC.

This clonotype was seen repeatedly, ten times or more. The genes are TRBV20-1 and TRBJ2-5, with 11 bases that match TRBD2. Germline lookup yields CDR1 DFQATT and CDR2 SNEGSKA (reference sequence). CDR3 length: 17 amino acids. The ends lost 1 base at V and 1 base at J; junction bases unmatched: 8. CDR3 loop: CSARGVSGGAVQETQYF. In nucleotides, the CDR3 is TGCAGTGCTAGAGGGGTTAGCGGGGGGGCCGTCCAAGAGACCCAGTACTTC.

In this sample, this clonotype turned up a few times. The V call is TRBV6-5, the J call TRBJ2-5; weak D call: TRBD1 (5 bases). This CDR3 is 14 amino acids long. V was cut by 0 bases and J by 7 bases, with 12 bases left in between. Germline V CDR1 and CDR2: MNHEY, SVGAGI. The CDR3, as DNA: TGTGCCAGCAGTTACTCGGAAGAAGGGGCGACCCAGTACTTC. This encodes CASSYSEEGATQYF.

This clonotype was counted at least ten times. V and J are TRBV5-1 and TRBJ2-6; 11 nucleotides line up with TRBD2. From germline, CDR1 is SGHRS and CDR2 YFSETQ. The CDR3 length is 18 residues. V gave up 6 bases and J gave up 0 bases; unmatched junction bases: 8. CDR3 in DNA: TGCGCCAGCACCCGGGGACTAGCGGAAATCTCTGGGGCCAACGTCCTGACTTTC. Translated: CASTRGLAEISGANVLTF.

This clonotype occurred a few times. The V call is TRBV15, the J call TRBJ2-3; 8 positions match TRBD1. The germline V gene has CDR1 LNHNV and CDR2 YYDKDF (reference sequence). This CDR3 is built from 15 residues. The V gene end was trimmed by 0 bases and the J gene end by 4 bases; junction bases not matched to a gene: 3. CDR3 residues: CATSRDGQGPDTQYF. The CDR3 DNA follows: TGTGCCACCAGCAGAGACGGACAGGGTCCAGATACGCAGTATTTT.

The V gene is TRBV28, the J gene TRBJ2-1; D uncertain. CDR3 length: 14 residues. V shed 5 bases and J shed 4 bases, with 12 bases lying between them. CDR1 is MDHEN and CDR2 is SYDVKM in the germline V gene. The CDR3 bases are TGTGCCAGCAGTCTCGAACAGAAATACAATGAGCAGTTCTTC. Encoded protein: CASSLEQKYNEQFF.

This clonotype came up a few times. This chain uses TRBV10-3 with TRBJ2-1; D possibly matches TRBD1 or TRBD2 (5 bases each). Trimming removed 11 bases from V and 6 bases from J, with 17 bases in between. The CDR3 is made up of 13 amino acids. Germline CDR1 is ENHRY and CDR2 is SYGVKD. The CDR3 reads CAAQGDAFNEQFF. CDR3 DNA sequence: TGTGCCGCCCAGGGAGATGCATTCAATGAGCAGTTCTTC.

The chain employs TRBV2 and TRBJ1-2; 7 nucleotides agree with TRBD1. V shed 3 bases and J 2 bases; nucleotides not matched to a gene: 3. Germline V gene data show CDR1 as SNHLY and CDR2 as FYNNEI. The CDR3 contains 14 residues. The CDR3 bases are TGTGCCAGCAGTGATAAGGGGGCCAACTATGGCTACACCTTC. Translated, it gives CASSDKGANYGYTF.

There are many counts of this clonotype. The chain couples TRBV11-2 to TRBJ2-3, with D possibly matching TRBD2 (5 bases). Trimming left V 5 bases short and J 2 bases short, with 14 bases between. CDR3 length: 15 amino acids. Germline-derived CDR1 and CDR2 are SGHAT and FQNNGV. CDR3 DNA: TGTGCCAGCAGCACCAGGACGGGAACCACAGATACGCAGTATTTT. Its protein product is CASSTRTGTTDTQYF.